Listed here are 9 T cell receptor beta chains from one sample, sequenced in a study of blood T cell repertoires in COVID-19. Sequencing was performed with immunoSEQ multiplex PCR; in TCRdb, only in-frame clones are kept and a portion is missing. The sample carries 100,000 to 150,000 clones, roughly 69% recorded once. Input material: peripheral blood. The receptors were gathered from a woman in her 70s with acute or convalescent COVID-19.

This clone was recorded at least ten times. The chain is built from TRBV5-1 and TRBJ2-5; no definite D call. CDR3 length: 12 amino acids. Germline V gene sequence: CDR1 SGHRS, CDR2 YFSETQ. Between the trimmed V and J ends, which lost 1 base and 4 bases, there was a span of 5 bases. CDR3 in DNA: TGCGCCAGCAGCTTGCAGGCAGAGACCCAGTACTTC. Encoded protein: CASSLQAETQYF.

This clone has a single count. The chain uses TRBV7-2 and TRBJ1-1; 7 bases agree with TRBD1. This CDR3 spans 14 amino acids. The germline CDR1 and CDR2 sequences are SGHTA and FQGNSA. Trimming at V came to 2 bases and at J to 8 bases, leaving 8 bases not matched to a gene. CDR3 amino acids: CASSLSWTGTEAFF. CDR3 DNA: TGTGCCAGCAGCTTAAGTTGGACAGGCACGGAAGCTTTCTTT.

The chain combines TRBV10-2 with TRBJ1-1, with D perhaps TRBD1 (6 bases). The CDR3 consists of 13 residues. Per the germline V gene, CDR1 is WSHSY and CDR2 is SAAADI. V shed 6 bases and J shed 1 base, with 9 bases lying between them. CDR3 sequence: CASRVQGNTEAFF. The CDR3 nucleotides read TGCGCCAGCAGGGTACAGGGGAACACTGAAGCTTTCTTT.

This clone was counted between two and nine times. The chain recombines TRBV5-6 with TRBJ1-1; D unclear. The CDR3 totals 14 residues. V gave up 2 bases and J gave up 0 bases, with 8 bases separating them. Looked up from germline, CDR1 is SGHDT and CDR2 is YYEEEE. The chain's CDR3 is CASSLASMNTEAFF. The CDR3, as DNA: TGTGCCAGCAGCTTAGCAAGCATGAACACTGAAGCTTTCTTT.

The gene calls are TRBV5-4 and TRBJ2-1; TRBD1 agrees at 8 bases. In germline, CDR1 is SGHNT, CDR2 YYREEE (reference sequence). V was pared by 4 bases and J by 10 bases, with 1 base of the junction left unmatched. The CDR3 spans 11 residues. The CDR3 DNA reads as TGTGCCAGCAGCACAGGGGGGGAGCAGTTCTTC. Translating gives CASSTGGEQFF.

This chain uses TRBV11-3 with TRBJ2-1, with a tentative D call TRBD2 (5 bases). There are 13 residues in the CDR3. Germline values: CDR1 SGHNT, CDR2 YENEEA. Trimming stripped 1 base from V and 5 bases from J, with 6 bases between. CDR3 in amino acids: CASSLAEDNEQFF. Here the CDR3 DNA reads TGTGCCAGCAGCTTAGCGGAGGACAATGAGCAGTTCTTC.

J is TRBJ2-7 and V is TRBV11-2, with D perhaps TRBD2 (6 bases). Between the trimmed V and J ends, which lost 5 bases and 6 bases, there was a span of 20 bases. CDR3 size: 15 residues. CDR1 and CDR2 (germline): SGHAT, FQNNGV. The CDR3 spells CASSQSSGRPGEQYF. CDR3 coding DNA: TGTGCCAGCAGCCAGAGCTCGGGGAGGCCTGGCGAGCAGTACTTC.

V usage is TRBV7-9 and J usage is TRBJ2-1; 10 bases match TRBD2. This CDR3 region has 16 residues. Germline CDR1 is SEHNR and CDR2 is FQNEAQ (reference sequence). The J segment lost 3 bases and the V segment lost 5 bases, leaving 7 bases of the junction unmatched. The CDR3 DNA reads TGTGCCAGCAGCCTAGACGGGACTAGCGACTACAATGAGCAGTTCTTC. Protein: CASSLDGTSDYNEQFF.

Ten or more counts support this clone. CDR3 nucleotide sequence: TGCGCCAGCAGCGCTGGGGGACTGCCTCCCTACAATGAGCAGTTCTTC. As protein: CASSAGGLPPYNEQFF. This chain connects TRBV5-1 to TRBJ2-1; D might be TRBD2 (6 bases). The CDR3 covers 16 residues. Germline V gene sequence: CDR1 SGHRS, CDR2 YFSETQ. V was trimmed by 4 bases and J by 2 bases, leaving 16 bases between them.